Listed here is a single TCR beta chain. Its antigen is currently unknown. This record belongs to a study of T cell clones after liver transplantation. TCRbeta sequences of proliferating CFSE-low MLR cells were labeled alloreactive. Sequencing used immunoSEQ multiplex PCR; TCRdb keeps in-frame clones, though not all of them. The sample consists of under 5,000 clones, 20% to 30% of them appearing once. Per the germline V gene, CDR1 is SGHNT and CDR2 is YYREEE (reference sequence). CDR3 length: 15 residues. V shed 2 bases, J shed 7 bases, and the junction held 8 bases outside the gene matches. The sequenced sample consisted of CD4+ T cells from cultured PBMCs. The sequence came from a human patient who received a liver transplant. Some T cells may be the graft donor's. V and J are TRBV5-4 and TRBJ2-1; 8 bases align to TRBD2. As DNA, the CDR3 is TGTGCCAGCAGCTTTGACGGGGGGGCCTTTAATGAGCAGTTCTTC. It yields the protein CASSFDGGAFNEQFF. The variable domain in full, with the rest retrieved from reference TRBV5-4 and TRBJ2-1, is ETGVTQSPTHLIKTRGQQVTLRCSSQSGHNTVSWYQQALGQGPQFIFQYYREEENGRGNFPPRFSGLQFPNYSSELNVNALELDDSALYLCASSFDGGAFNEQFFGPGTRLTVL.